This TCR beta chain was sequenced during a study of CD8 T cells in ankylosing spondylitis. Quantitative 5'-RACE with molecular barcodes generated TCR beta libraries. TCRdb reprocessed the 5' RACE reads via MiXCR and lists one record per CDR3 protein. The top ten hold about 16% of the sample, which has about 400,000 distinct CDR3 sequences, about a fifth seen once. The length of the CDR3 is 15 residues. The germline V gene encodes CDR1 DFQATT and CDR2 SNEGSKA (reference sequence). This clonotype was seen more than once but under ten times. What it binds is not known. Points from the study as a whole: Clones linked to disease were reported to show significant enrichment in matched ankylosing spondylitis synovial fluid. There were earlier reports of some motif variants in reactive arthritis synovial fluid and blood. A motif of under 10 highly homologous TCR beta variants was seen as apparently characteristic of ankylosing spondylitis blood.

The source is a male donor with ankylosing spondylitis. Material for sequencing was blood, either unsorted or a sorted T cell fraction (not recorded which). The rearrangement uses TRBV20-1 and TRBJ2-3; perhaps TRBD2 as D (5 bases). The CDR3 spells CSRDYVGGSTDTQYF. CDR3 nucleotides: TGCAGCAGAGACTACGTCGGCGGGAGCACAGATACGCAGTATTTT.